This T cell receptor beta chain was recorded in a study of shared clonotypes between healthy human individuals (TCRdb year 2020). At the level of the whole study: A couple of women and three men aged 18 to 49 years were included in the cohort. To estimate repertoire size and how much clonotypes are shared between individuals, the study performed deep sequencing of blood TCR repertoires from roughly five healthy adults. Between about 0.85 and 9.5 billion PBMCs per donor were obtained by leukapheresis. To increase sequencing depth and limit assay-specific biases, different laboratories used diverse techniques to prepare libraries and sequence TCR repertoires. Beyond this particular receptor, the publication reports: Only blood was sampled, and tissue TCR repertoires likely differ from those in blood. The genetic and exposure-history diversity represented was limited by the small number of donors. Pairwise subsampling led to the expectation that sequencing depth would affect the degree of clonotype sharing among donors.

From a lookup of the germline V gene, CDR1 and CDR2 are SGHRS and YFSETQ. V and J lose 4 bases and 2 bases, and a span of 20 bases separates them. The CDR3 numbers 17 residues from cysteine through phenylalanine. The retained sequence is limited to the CDR3, 51 bases, with the frame set at the first base. Donors were healthy HIV-negative adults with no recently reported acute infections or vaccinations. All donors were Caucasian adults living in Nashville, Tennessee, USA. For unsorted samples, some 90 million PBMCs were counted, and genomic DNA was extracted using the QIAamp DNA Blood Mini kit. Blood was collected by leukapheresis, and PBMCs were isolated by Ficoll-Histopaque density gradient centrifugation and then cryopreserved in liquid nitrogen vapor phase. Using the deep immunoSEQ assay, TCR CDR3 regions were amplified from genomic DNA by multiplex PCR. Extracted genomic DNA from each cell subset was distributed evenly across all wells of several immunoSEQ 96-well plates, and each plate was treated as a replicate. For unsorted PBMC, approximately 0.3 ug genomic DNA, equal to around 30,000 T cell genomes, was loaded into each replicate PCR. Ten immunoSEQ deep assay plates were used to sequence the unsorted PBMC genomic DNA. Purified libraries were measured with a Qubit 3.0 fluorometer, size-checked on a Bioanalyzer 2100, and measured again with the KAPA Library Quantification kit. A separate single-read 150-cycle Illumina NextSeq 550 flow cell was used to sequence each immunoSEQ 96-well plate. In the paper's pipeline: The immunoSEQ output contained only junctional sequences without quality scores, so filtering could not match that applied to full-length reads. Sequences were annotated with PyIR, a Python wrapper for IgBLAST v1.9, using IMGT germline references to assign V/J genes and CDR3. Reads were removed for weak V/J assignments (E-value above 1e-6), missing CDR3, stop codons, out-of-frame junctions, or ambiguous translated residues. V3J clonotypes were defined as sequences sharing the same inferred V gene, J gene, and CDR3 amino acid sequence. To compute the percentage overlap between repertoires, the number of shared unique clonotypes was divided by the size of the smaller repertoire. Richness of each repertoire was evaluated using RTK rarefaction, the Chao1 estimator, and Recon v2.1 estimates of unobserved clonotypes. TCRdb took this table from immuneACCESS and kept in-frame rearrangements with V and J called. Such tables lack part of the clones; where checked against another copy, unresolved V genes explain under half of the gap, and the rest is unexplained. The V and J calls and clone size are taken from that table; D and trimming were inferred from the DNA. The sample yields about 490,000 clones; about 82% were counted once. The ten largest clones add up to around 13% of the sample.

On this clone itself: It lacks a known antigen. Nothing much larger sits one base from this clone, and base qualities are not available.

This TCR was sampled from a woman aged 40 to 49 in good health. Some clones in this sample may be carry-over from other donors' samples. This chain joins TRBV5-1 to TRBJ2-3; matching of 7 bases hints at TRBD2 as the D gene. Sequenced sample: PBMCs. This receptor has the CDR3 CASSTWGGGGPTDTQYF. The nucleotide sequence reads TGCGCCAGCAGCACGTGGGGGGGCGGAGGGCCCACAGATACGCAGTATTTT.